This record covers a single TCR beta chain. This sample is drawn from a study of T cells expressing NK-cell markers. As for the study in general: Among the eight sequenced donors, seven tested HCMV-seropositive and one tested seronegative.

TCRdb re-analyzed the 5' RACE reads; it lists each CDR3 protein once, without DNA. The data show 200,000 to 300,000 distinct CDR3 sequences, and the top ten clones hold about 0.4%. CDR3 length: 15 residues. The J gene is TRBJ1-1, the V gene TRBV12-3 or TRBV12-4; TCRdb's assignment of TRBD1 cannot be checked, as there is no DNA. This sequence originates from a man aged 18 to 30 in good health. The sequenced sample consisted of blood T cells: a sorted CD56 or NKG2C T cell subset, CD4+ or CD8+ T cells, or bulk PBMC T cells (not recorded which). The CDR3 protein is CASSPRSRGKTEAFF.